This is a list of T cell receptor beta chains from one sample in a study of cytomegalovirus exposure and HLA in healthy donors. Assay used: immunoSEQ multiplex PCR; TCRdb lists only in-frame clones, some missing. This table holds hundreds of thousands of clones, around 70% found once. The sequencing input was PBMCs. These receptors came from a man in his forties in good health and CMV-seropositive. Each CDR3 is given with its conserved first and last residue. A D gene is named only where the DNA matches it firmly. Size values are once, few and many counts, or a class for expanded clones, and some rows have none.

clone_size: NA
d_call: NA
j_call: TRBJ2-2
v_call: TRBV7-9
cdr3_aa: CASRTGFSAGELFF
cdr3_nt: TGTGCCAGCAGAACAGGGTTCAGCGCCGGGGAGCTGTTTTTT

clone_size: once
d_call: NA
j_call: TRBJ2-3
v_call: TRBV19
cdr3_aa: CASSPRQATDTQYF
cdr3_nt: TGTGCCAGTAGTCCTAGACAGGCCACAGATACGCAGTATTTT

clone_size: NA
d_call: TRBD1
j_call: TRBJ2-2
v_call: TRBV25-1
cdr3_aa: CASESGTGGTGELFF
cdr3_nt: TGTGCCAGCGAGTCCGGGACAGGGGGAACCGGGGAGCTGTTTTTT

clone_size: NA
d_call: TRBD2
j_call: TRBJ2-1
v_call: TRBV6-1
cdr3_aa: CASSVRGANREQFF
cdr3_nt: TGTGCCAGCAGTGTGCGGGGGGCAAATCGTGAGCAGTTCTTC

clone_size: NA
d_call: TRBD1
j_call: TRBJ2-1
v_call: TRBV7-6
cdr3_aa: CASSSGQGAGNEQFF
cdr3_nt: TGTGCCAGCAGCTCAGGACAGGGGGCTGGTAATGAGCAGTTCTTC

clone_size: NA
d_call: NA
j_call: TRBJ2-7
v_call: TRBV7-8
cdr3_aa: CASSFRVSYEQYF
cdr3_nt: TGTGCCAGCAGCTTCAGGGTTTCCTACGAGCAGTACTTC

clone_size: NA
d_call: NA
j_call: TRBJ2-7
v_call: TRBV19
cdr3_aa: CASSSRLGAEQYF
cdr3_nt: TGTGCCAGTAGTTCTAGACTGGGGGCCGAGCAGTACTTC

clone_size: NA
d_call: NA
j_call: TRBJ2-3
v_call: TRBV14
cdr3_aa: CASSQGPGVATDTQYF
cdr3_nt: TGTGCCAGCAGCCAAGGCCCAGGTGTGGCCACAGATACGCAGTATTTT

clone_size: NA
d_call: NA
j_call: TRBJ1-3
v_call: TRBV9
cdr3_aa: CASSPSGGGNTIYF
cdr3_nt: TGTGCCAGCAGCCCGAGCGGTGGTGGAAACACCATATATTTT

clone_size: few
d_call: NA
j_call: TRBJ1-1
v_call: TRBV6-5
cdr3_aa: CASSYSPRNTEAFF
cdr3_nt: TGTGCCAGCAGTTACTCCCCGCGGAACACTGAAGCTTTCTTT

clone_size: NA
d_call: NA
j_call: TRBJ1-3
v_call: TRBV5-6
cdr3_aa: CASSLGATGNTIYF
cdr3_nt: TGTGCCAGCAGCTTGGGGGCGACTGGAAACACCATATATTTT

clone_size: NA
d_call: TRBD1
j_call: TRBJ1-1
v_call: TRBV28
cdr3_aa: CASSPPEGAITEAFF
cdr3_nt: TGTGCCAGCAGTCCCCCAGAGGGGGCGATAACTGAAGCTTTCTTT

clone_size: few
d_call: TRBD2
j_call: TRBJ2-2
v_call: TRBV7-2
cdr3_aa: CASSSGRGRGTGELFF
cdr3_nt: TGTGCCAGCAGCTCCGGGAGAGGGAGGGGCACCGGGGAGCTGTTTTTT

clone_size: few
d_call: NA
j_call: TRBJ2-3
v_call: TRBV5-1
cdr3_aa: CASSLPLSPRTDTQYF
cdr3_nt: TGCGCCAGCAGCCTCCCCCTAAGCCCCCGCACAGATACGCAGTATTTT

clone_size: NA
d_call: NA
j_call: TRBJ1-5
v_call: TRBV19
cdr3_aa: CASSMYKSSNQPQHF
cdr3_nt: TGTGCCAGTAGTATGTACAAATCTAGCAATCAGCCCCAGCATTTT

clone_size: NA
d_call: NA
j_call: TRBJ1-1
v_call: TRBV4-1
cdr3_aa: CASSQSVLNTEAFF
cdr3_nt: TGCGCCAGCAGCCAGAGTGTACTGAACACTGAAGCTTTCTTT

clone_size: NA
d_call: TRBD2
j_call: TRBJ2-1
v_call: TRBV27
cdr3_aa: CASSLSGGALNEQFF
cdr3_nt: TGTGCCAGCAGTTTAAGCGGGGGGGCATTGAATGAGCAGTTCTTC

clone_size: NA
d_call: NA
j_call: TRBJ1-3
v_call: TRBV2
cdr3_aa: CASSELGNTIYF
cdr3_nt: TGTGCCAGCAGTGAACTGGGAAACACCATATATTTT

clone_size: NA
d_call: TRBD1
j_call: TRBJ2-7
v_call: TRBV19
cdr3_aa: CASSSGGTGVNEQYF
cdr3_nt: TGTGCCAGTAGCTCGGGGGGGACAGGGGTCAACGAGCAGTACTTC

clone_size: NA
d_call: NA
j_call: TRBJ1-3
v_call: TRBV7-8
cdr3_aa: CASSPGGGNTIYF
cdr3_nt: TGTGCCAGCAGCCCGGGGGGTGGAAACACCATATATTTT

clone_size: few
d_call: TRBD1
j_call: TRBJ2-7
v_call: TRBV6-5
cdr3_aa: CASSARDRTYEQYF
cdr3_nt: TGTGCCAGCTCCGCCCGGGACAGGACCTACGAGCAGTACTTC

clone_size: NA
d_call: TRBD1
j_call: TRBJ1-2
v_call: TRBV7-9
cdr3_aa: CSSSYIGTGQGSYGYTF
cdr3_nt: TGTTCCAGCAGCTATATCGGGACGGGACAGGGGTCCTATGGCTACACCTTC

clone_size: few
d_call: TRBD1
j_call: TRBJ1-2
v_call: TRBV7-8
cdr3_aa: CASSLRDRDIGYTF
cdr3_nt: TGTGCCAGCAGCCTTCGGGACAGGGATATAGGCTACACCTTC

clone_size: NA
d_call: NA
j_call: TRBJ2-3
v_call: TRBV5-6
cdr3_aa: CASSAFRGDTQYF
cdr3_nt: TGTGCCAGCAGCGCTTTCAGGGGAGATACGCAGTATTTT

clone_size: NA
d_call: NA
j_call: TRBJ2-2
v_call: TRBV29-1
cdr3_aa: CSVEDWGHGGSGELFF
cdr3_nt: TGCAGCGTTGAAGATTGGGGACATGGTGGCTCCGGGGAGCTGTTTTTT

clone_size: few
d_call: TRBD2
j_call: TRBJ2-3
v_call: TRBV5-4
cdr3_aa: CASSPPLAGATDTQYF
cdr3_nt: TGTGCCAGCAGCCCTCCCCTAGCGGGGGCCACAGATACGCAGTATTTT

clone_size: NA
d_call: NA
j_call: TRBJ1-4
v_call: TRBV5-1
cdr3_aa: CASSFGTKNEKLFF
cdr3_nt: TGCGCCAGCAGCTTCGGGACAAAGAATGAAAAACTGTTTTTT

clone_size: once
d_call: NA
j_call: TRBJ1-2
v_call: TRBV11-1
cdr3_aa: CASSPPAGGYTF
cdr3_nt: TGTGCCAGCAGTCCACCGGCGGGTGGCTACACCTTC

clone_size: NA
d_call: NA
j_call: TRBJ1-1
v_call: TRBV5-8
cdr3_aa: CASSFRQLKAFF
cdr3_nt: TGTGCCAGCAGCTTCCGACAGCTTAAAGCTTTCTTT

clone_size: NA
d_call: NA
j_call: TRBJ2-3
v_call: TRBV4-1
cdr3_aa: CASSQVGGDTQYF
cdr3_nt: TGCGCCAGCAGCCAAGTGGGGGGAGATACGCAGTATTTT

clone_size: NA
d_call: NA
j_call: TRBJ1-4
v_call: TRBV29-1
cdr3_aa: CSVALATNEKLFF
cdr3_nt: TGCAGCGTTGCCCTTGCAACTAATGAAAAACTGTTTTTT

clone_size: NA
d_call: NA
j_call: TRBJ2-2
v_call: TRBV7-3
cdr3_aa: CASSQNRVSNTGELFF
cdr3_nt: TGTGCCAGCAGCCAGAACAGGGTTTCTAACACCGGGGAGCTGTTTTTT

clone_size: few
d_call: TRBD1
j_call: TRBJ2-7
v_call: TRBV5-1
cdr3_aa: CASSLGTGISYEQYF
cdr3_nt: TGCGCCAGCAGCTTGGGGACAGGGATCTCCTACGAGCAGTACTTC

clone_size: NA
d_call: TRBD1
j_call: TRBJ2-4
v_call: TRBV5-6
cdr3_aa: CASSFNRGNIQYF
cdr3_nt: TGTGCCAGCAGCTTTAACAGGGGAAACATTCAGTACTTC

clone_size: few
d_call: NA
j_call: TRBJ1-1
v_call: TRBV6-5
cdr3_aa: CASSYSTGYTEAFF
cdr3_nt: TGTGCCAGCAGTTACTCGACGGGGTACACTGAAGCTTTCTTT

clone_size: NA
d_call: NA
j_call: TRBJ2-3
v_call: TRBV9
cdr3_aa: CASSVDSTAGGTQYF
cdr3_nt: TGTGCCAGCAGCGTAGATTCCACCGCTGGAGGAACGCAGTATTTT

clone_size: NA
d_call: NA
j_call: TRBJ2-1
v_call: TRBV6-1
cdr3_aa: CASSGYGSSSYNEQFF
cdr3_nt: TGTGCCAGCAGTGGTTACGGGTCCAGCTCCTACAATGAGCAGTTCTTC

clone_size: few
d_call: NA
j_call: TRBJ2-1
v_call: TRBV2
cdr3_aa: CATPNPSSYNEQFF
cdr3_nt: TGTGCCACCCCCAACCCGAGCTCCTACAATGAGCAGTTCTTC

clone_size: once
d_call: TRBD1
j_call: TRBJ1-1
v_call: TRBV12-5
cdr3_aa: CASGRIRQGTAFF
cdr3_nt: TGTGCTAGTGGTCGGATACGACAGGGCACAGCTTTCTTT

clone_size: few
d_call: NA
j_call: TRBJ2-7
v_call: TRBV6-5
cdr3_aa: CASSSETGGSYEQYF
cdr3_nt: TGTGCCAGCAGCTCAGAAACAGGCGGCTCCTACGAGCAGTACTTC

clone_size: NA
d_call: TRBD1
j_call: TRBJ2-3
v_call: TRBV28
cdr3_aa: CASSYGQDTDTQYF
cdr3_nt: TGTGCCAGCAGCTATGGACAGGACACAGATACGCAGTATTTT

clone_size: NA
d_call: TRBD1
j_call: TRBJ1-4
v_call: TRBV5-1
cdr3_aa: CASSSGDRDNEKLFF
cdr3_nt: TGCGCCAGCAGCTCGGGGGACAGGGATAATGAAAAACTGTTTTTT

clone_size: NA
d_call: NA
j_call: TRBJ2-2
v_call: TRBV6-5
cdr3_aa: CASSYARGGELFF
cdr3_nt: TGTGCCAGCAGTTACGCAAGGGGAGGGGAGCTGTTTTTT

clone_size: few
d_call: TRBD1
j_call: TRBJ2-4
v_call: TRBV11-3
cdr3_aa: CASSFGTGGLDIQYF
cdr3_nt: TGTGCCAGCAGCTTTGGGACAGGAGGGTTAGACATTCAGTACTTC

clone_size: few
d_call: NA
j_call: TRBJ2-1
v_call: TRBV5-1
cdr3_aa: CASSFTGHEQFF
cdr3_nt: TGCGCCAGCAGCTTCACGGGTCATGAGCAGTTCTTC

clone_size: NA
d_call: NA
j_call: TRBJ1-2
v_call: TRBV7-9
cdr3_aa: CASSLGRGLDGYTF
cdr3_nt: TGTGCCAGCAGCTTAGGCAGGGGATTGGATGGCTACACCTTC

clone_size: NA
d_call: NA
j_call: TRBJ1-3
v_call: TRBV5-5
cdr3_aa: CASSLGGVHHSGNTIYF
cdr3_nt: TGTGCCAGCAGCTTGGGGGGAGTGCACCACTCTGGAAACACCATATATTTT

clone_size: NA
d_call: NA
j_call: TRBJ1-3
v_call: TRBV5-8
cdr3_aa: CASSFSANSHLSGNTIYF
cdr3_nt: TGTGCCAGCAGCTTCTCGGCTAACAGCCACCTCTCTGGAAACACCATATATTTT

clone_size: once
d_call: NA
j_call: TRBJ1-6
v_call: TRBV28
cdr3_aa: CASNSGVRGSPLHF
cdr3_nt: TGTGCCAGCAATTCAGGGGTGAGGGGTTCACCCCTCCACTTT

clone_size: NA
d_call: TRBD1
j_call: TRBJ2-2
v_call: TRBV5-1
cdr3_aa: CASSLGDRGTGELFF
cdr3_nt: TGCGCCAGCAGCTTGGGAGACAGGGGCACCGGGGAGCTGTTTTTT

clone_size: few
d_call: NA
j_call: TRBJ2-5
v_call: TRBV4-1
cdr3_aa: CASSQDPFMGPPQQETQYF
cdr3_nt: TGCGCCAGCAGCCAAGATCCCTTTATGGGGCCGCCACAACAAGAGACCCAGTACTTC

clone_size: NA
d_call: TRBD1
j_call: TRBJ1-5
v_call: TRBV6-1
cdr3_aa: CASTDRGSWEPQHF
cdr3_nt: TGTGCCAGCACGGACAGGGGCTCGTGGGAGCCCCAGCATTTT

clone_size: few
d_call: NA
j_call: TRBJ1-2
v_call: TRBV6-5
cdr3_aa: CASRLLRETGGYTF
cdr3_nt: TGTGCCAGCAGGCTTCTCCGGGAAACGGGGGGCTACACCTTC

clone_size: NA
d_call: TRBD1
j_call: TRBJ1-6
v_call: TRBV25-1
cdr3_aa: CASSDAGTATQPLHF
cdr3_nt: TGTGCCAGCAGTGACGCCGGGACAGCGACCCAACCCCTCCACTTT